This TCR beta chain derives from a study of blood T cell repertoires in COVID-19. Profiled with immunoSEQ multiplex PCR; TCRdb holds only in-frame clones, not every one. The sample carries about 160,000 clones, 80% recorded once. This receptor was taken from a woman in her sixties who had recovered from COVID-19. Sequencing input: PBMCs or T cells enriched from blood (not recorded which).

The CDR3 sequence is CASSEARVGWETQYF. As DNA, the CDR3 is TGTGCCAGCAGTGAAGCGCGGGTAGGATGGGAGACCCAGTACTTC. V is TRBV2 and J is TRBJ2-5; D perhaps matches TRBD2 (5 bases). CDR1 is SNHLY, CDR2 FYNNEI, per germline. The ends were cut back, 0 bases at V and 5 bases at J, with 13 bases in the middle. This CDR3 region has 15 residues.